This TCR beta chain was sequenced during a study of follicular helper T cells after annual influenza vaccination. Concerning this clone: Its target is not known.

Notes on the study in general: Plasmablast frequency change correlated with clonality change in ICOS+CD38+ cTfh. ICOS-CD38- cTfh most often held earlier Day 7 ICOS+CD38+ clones.

Time point described: 2013-2014 season, 7 days after vaccination. Sorted blood CD4 subsets were sequenced before and after adults received seasonal inactivated influenza vaccine. Per the germline V gene, CDR1 is MGHRA and CDR2 is YSYEKL. The V gene lost 1 base and the J gene lost 0 bases, with 10 bases spanning the gap. The CDR3 has 16 residues. Assay: immunoSEQ multiplex PCR; the TCRdb copy retains only in-frame clones and omits some. The table includes about 10,000 clones, roughly 80% detected once. The source of this sequence is an adult who received the influenza vaccine. The source material was CXCR5- memory CD4+ T cells sorted from blood, sampled 7 days after influenza vaccination. This chain joins TRBV4-1 and TRBJ2-1; D is undetermined. CDR3 sequence reads: CASSQVASSSYNEQFF. DNA for the CDR3: TGCGCCAGCAGCCAAGTGGCTTCGAGCTCCTACAATGAGCAGTTCTTC.